This entry lists 28 T cell receptor beta chains sequenced from one sample in a study of technical replicates of blood from a few donors. Data came from immunoSEQ multiplex PCR; TCRdb stores just in-frame clones and leaves some out. The table includes roughly 71,000 clones, less than 97% detected once. The sample comprised T cells isolated from PBMCs. The receptor set was obtained from a human donor in good health.

V gene TRBV6-5 combines with J gene TRBJ1-2; 7 bases map to TRBD1. The J segment lost 4 bases and the V segment lost 6 bases, leaving 2 bases of the junction unmatched. The CDR3 runs 12 residues. Germline assignment: CDR1 MNHEY and CDR2 SVGAGI. CDR3 in amino acids: CASRGTAYGYTF. CDR3 coding DNA: TGTGCCAGCAGGGGGACAGCCTATGGCTACACCTTC.

The chain is built from TRBV7-3 and TRBJ2-1; 10 bases align to TRBD2. This CDR3 comprises 13 residues. V trimming: 8 bases; J trimming: 5 bases; junction bases outside the gene matches: 3. Germline loops: CDR1 SGHTA, CDR2 FQGTGA. CDR3 protein: CASGLAANNEQFF. CDR3 in DNA: TGTGCCAGCGGACTAGCGGCGAACAATGAGCAGTTCTTC.

This chain uses TRBV7-9 with TRBJ2-1; D call uncertain. With 5 bases removed from V and 12 bases from J, the gap between germline ends came to 11 bases. CDR1 is SEHNR, CDR2 FQNEAQ, per germline (reference sequence). CDR3 length: 11 amino acids. The CDR3 region has the DNA TGTGCCAGCAGCCACTCCGGTGGGCAGTTCTTC. Its protein is CASSHSGGQFF.

CDR3 DNA sequence: TGTGCCAGCAGCCCCCGGGCGGGACAGAGCTCCTACGAGCAGTACTTC. It translates to CASSPRAGQSSYEQYF. The chain is built from TRBV7-2 and TRBJ2-7; perhaps TRBD1 as D (7 bases). Trimming took off 5 bases at V and 0 bases at J, with 17 bases between the two ends. Germline V lookup: CDR1 SGHTA, CDR2 FQGNSA. The CDR3 spans 16 residues.

This clone has only one observation. The chain combines TRBV5-1 with TRBJ2-5, with 7 bases lining up with TRBD2. Germline CDR1 is SGHRS and CDR2 is YFSETQ. The CDR3 sequence is 15 residues long. J lost 2 bases, V lost 4 bases, and 8 bases had no gene match. The CDR3 DNA follows: TGCGCCAGCAGCGACTCTCAAGCGGGGCAAGAGACCCAGTACTTC. Its translation is CASSDSQAGQETQYF.

This sequence joins TRBV5-1 and TRBJ2-2; D gene unclear. The V gene lost 0 bases and the J gene lost 2 bases, with 8 bases spanning the gap. CDR1 and CDR2 from the germline V gene are SGHRS and YFSETQ. CDR3 length: 15 amino acids. The CDR3, as DNA: TGCGCCAGCAGCTTGGTAACAGACAACACCGGGGAGCTGTTTTTT. It specifies CASSLVTDNTGELFF.

This clone has a single count. CDR3 amino acids: CASSFFGSNTDTQYF. The CDR3 DNA reads TGTGCCAGCAGCTTCTTCGGGTCCAACACAGATACGCAGTATTTT. The chain is built from TRBV11-3 and TRBJ2-3; D is ambiguous. The CDR3 runs to 15 residues. The germline V gene encodes CDR1 SGHNT and CDR2 YENEEA. The ends were cut back, 3 bases at V and 2 bases at J, with 12 bases in the middle.

The chain joins TRBV5-1 to TRBJ1-2; 10 positions agree with TRBD1. The CDR3 runs 14 residues. Unmatched junction bases numbered 7, after V lost 6 bases and J lost 5 bases. Germline CDR1 reads SGHRS; CDR2 reads YFSETQ. The CDR3 protein is CASKRDRGVYGYTF. The CDR3 DNA reads TGCGCCAGCAAGCGGGACAGGGGCGTTTATGGCTACACCTTC.

V and J are TRBV7-2 and TRBJ2-7; D remains unclear. Trimming pared 4 bases from V and 6 bases from J, leaving 19 bases between. The CDR3 loop spans 15 amino acids. Per the germline V gene, CDR1 is SGHTA and CDR2 is FQGNSA. In DNA, the CDR3 is TGTGCCAGCAGCTCCCGGTCGGGTTGGTACGGCGAGCAGTACTTC. Residues: CASSSRSGWYGEQYF.

The chain carries TRBV6-6 and TRBJ2-7; 14 bases align to TRBD2. CDR3 length equals 15 residues. V lost 6 bases to trimming and J lost 4 bases; unmatched junction nucleotides: 5. The V gene's germline CDR1 is MNHNY and CDR2 SVGAGI (reference sequence). The CDR3 nucleotides are TGTGCCAGCAGCGCGGGACTAGCGGGAGTTTACGAGCAGTACTTC. Amino acid sequence: CASSAGLAGVYEQYF.

In its sample, this clone was seen once. This chain connects TRBV10-1 to TRBJ2-7; D is possibly TRBD2 (5 bases). In germline, CDR1 is WNHNN, CDR2 SYGVQD (reference sequence). V lost 8 bases, J lost 2 bases, and 13 bases lay in between. The CDR3 loop spans 13 amino acids. In DNA form, the CDR3 reads TGCGCCAGCGGGAGCAGTTTAACCTACGAGCAGTACTTC. This translates into CASGSSLTYEQYF.

The DNA for the CDR3 is TGTGCCAGCAGTGAAGCGCCTACAGGGGCTTATTACGAGCAGTACTTC. Amino acid sequence: CASSEAPTGAYYEQYF. V gene TRBV6-1 combines with J gene TRBJ2-7; 7 positions match TRBD1. This CDR3 contains 16 residues. J gave up 4 bases and V 0 bases, and 9 bases lay outside the gene matches. Germline values: CDR1 MNHNS, CDR2 SASEGT.

The chain is built from TRBV28 and TRBJ1-5; D is possibly TRBD1 (5 bases). The V gene's germline CDR1 is MDHEN and CDR2 SYDVKM. The V gene lost 3 bases and the J gene lost 9 bases, with 12 bases spanning the gap. The CDR3 is made up of 13 amino acids. CDR3 DNA: TGTGCCAGCAGTTTTGCCGGGGGAAGGCCCCAGCATTTT. Protein product: CASSFAGGRPQHF. Based on the CDR3 plus reference TRBV28 and TRBJ1-5, the full variable domain is DVKVTQSSRYLVKRTGEKVFLECVQDMDHENMFWYRQDPGLGLRLIYFSYDVKMKEKGDIPEGYSVSREKKERFSLILESASTNQTSMYLCASSFAGGRPQHFGDGTRLSIL.

In its sample, this clone was seen once. The V gene is TRBV7-9, the J gene TRBJ1-1, with D perhaps matching TRBD1 (6 bases). V lost 1 base to trimming and J lost 8 bases, with 8 bases between them. The CDR3 spans 12 residues. In germline, CDR1 is SEHNR, CDR2 FQNEAQ (reference sequence). The CDR3 is CASSLVQGEAFF. The CDR3 DNA is TGTGCCAGCAGCTTAGTTCAGGGGGAAGCTTTCTTT.

This chain connects TRBV7-2 to TRBJ2-7; weak D call: TRBD1 (6 bases). The CDR3 covers 17 residues. From germline, CDR1 is SGHTA and CDR2 FQGNSA. Trimming removed 0 bases from V and 3 bases from J, with 18 bases in between. CDR3 protein: CASSLAFSGTTFYEQYF. For the CDR3, the DNA is TGTGCCAGCAGCTTAGCTTTCTCCGGGACAACCTTCTACGAGCAGTACTTC.

This chain links TRBV4-2 with TRBJ2-5; 7 bases map to TRBD2. The CDR3 sequence is 16 residues long. Germline V CDR1 and CDR2: LGHNA, YNFKEQ. The J segment lost 0 bases and the V segment lost 4 bases, leaving 8 bases of the junction unmatched. This CDR3 is CASSPFMGGNQETQYF. CDR3 sequence (DNA): TGTGCCAGCAGCCCTTTTATGGGGGGGAACCAAGAGACCCAGTACTTC.

The J gene is TRBJ1-1, the V gene TRBV6-4; possibly TRBD1 for D (6 bases). The CDR3 sequence is 14 residues long. The germline CDR1 and CDR2 sequences are MRHNA and SNTAGT. V was cut by 0 bases and J by 6 bases, with 11 bases left in between. The CDR3 DNA reads as TGTGCCAGCAGTGACTCGAACAGGGCCGCTGAAGCTTTCTTT. This gives the protein CASSDSNRAAEAFF.

Turning to this clone: Additional DNA sequences in this sample encode the identical CDR3. The CDR3 region has the DNA TGTGCCAGCTCACGGGGTAGCGGGAGGGCCTCAGATACGCAGTATTTT. It encodes CASSRGSGRASDTQYF. The V gene is TRBV18, the J gene TRBJ2-3; the match to TRBD2 covers 11 bases. The CDR3 contains 16 residues. From germline, CDR1 is KGHSH and CDR2 LQKENI. Trimming at V came to 4 bases and at J to 4 bases, leaving 7 bases not matched to a gene.

V is TRBV6-1 and J is TRBJ1-1; 8 nucleotides align to TRBD1. This CDR3 has 14 amino acids. Germline lookup yields CDR1 MNHNS and CDR2 SASEGT. The trim removed 6 bases at V and 4 bases at J, leaving 7 bases unmatched. The CDR3 DNA sequence: TGTGCCAGCAGACCTCGACAGGGGAGCACTGAAGCTTTCTTT. It encodes CASRPRQGSTEAFF.

The V gene is TRBV7-9, the J gene TRBJ1-2; 7 bases are a match to TRBD1. J was trimmed by 4 bases and V by 6 bases; bases with no gene match: 8. The CDR3 totals 14 residues. CDR1 SEHNR and CDR2 FQNEAQ come from the germline V gene (reference sequence). DNA of the CDR3: TGTGCCAGCAGTTCCGGGACAGCCTTCTATGGCTACACCTTC. Residues: CASSSGTAFYGYTF.

This chain joins TRBV7-2 and TRBJ2-2, with 9 bases lining up with TRBD2. With V trimmed by 2 bases and J by 6 bases, 7 bases remained unmatched. From germline, CDR1 is SGHTA and CDR2 FQGNSA. The CDR3 is 16 amino acids. The CDR3 reads CASSLRLAGVAGELFF. The CDR3 DNA sequence: TGTGCCAGCAGCTTAAGGTTAGCGGGAGTCGCCGGGGAGCTGTTTTTT.

The chain carries TRBV6-5 and TRBJ1-5, with no clear D. CDR3 size: 15 residues. V was pared by 1 base and J by 4 bases, with 11 bases between. Germline-derived CDR1 and CDR2 are MNHEY and SVGAGI. CDR3 amino acids: CASSYLRDPNQPQHF. The CDR3 DNA reads as TGTGCCAGCAGTTACTTACGGGATCCAAATCAGCCCCAGCATTTT.

The V and J genes are TRBV28 and TRBJ2-1; TRBD2 aligns across 11 bases. CDR3 length equals 15 residues. Germline V gives CDR1 MDHEN, CDR2 SYDVKM. V trimming: 3 bases; J trimming: 4 bases; junction bases outside the gene matches: 2. In DNA form, the CDR3 reads TGTGCCAGCAGTTTTGTAGCGGGAGGGTACAATGAGCAGTTCTTC. It yields the protein CASSFVAGGYNEQFF.

The rearrangement links TRBV5-1 to TRBJ1-1; 7 positions agree with TRBD1. Trimming removed 5 bases from V and 0 bases from J; junction bases left unmatched: 4. The CDR3 runs 14 residues. Germline V gene data show CDR1 as SGHRS and CDR2 as YFSETQ. For the CDR3, the DNA is TGCGCCAGCAGAACGGGACAGTTGAACACTGAAGCTTTCTTT. Translation gives CASRTGQLNTEAFF.

A single count supports this clone. The rearrangement joins TRBV9 to TRBJ2-6; 9 positions agree with TRBD2. CDR3 length equals 18 residues. Germline V lookup: CDR1 SGDLS, CDR2 YYNGEE. After removal of 4 bases from V and 0 bases from J, the junction contained 8 bases not matched to a gene. The CDR3: CASSPAGLANSGANVLTF. CDR3 nucleotide sequence: TGTGCCAGCAGCCCCGCGGGACTAGCAAACTCTGGGGCCAACGTCCTGACTTTC. The full variable domain, completed using reference TRBV9 and TRBJ2-6, is DSGVTQTPKHLITATGQRVTLRCSPRSGDLSVYWYQQSLDQGLQFLIQYYNGEERAKGNILERFSAQQFPDLHSELNLSSLELGDSALYFCASSPAGLANSGANVLTFGAGSRLTVL.

CDR3 region: CASSPGTGGPRGNEQFF. The CDR3 DNA reads as TGTGCCAGCTCACCCGGAACAGGGGGCCCACGTGGCAATGAGCAGTTCTTC. This chain joins TRBV18 and TRBJ2-1; 9 bases are a match to TRBD1. The CDR3 sequence is 17 residues long. Germline trimming cut 3 bases from V and 6 bases from J; bases unmatched to any gene: 12. Germline CDR1 is KGHSH and CDR2 is LQKENI.

The gene calls are TRBV9 and TRBJ2-3; 10 bases fit TRBD2. The CDR3 is 17 amino acids. V shed 3 bases and J 5 bases; nucleotides not matched to a gene: 12. The germline gives CDR1 SGDLS, CDR2 YYNGEE. The CDR3 DNA reads as TGTGCCAGCAGCGCTAGCGGGAGTGGATTTTTTGGAGATACGCAGTATTTT. Its protein is CASSASGSGFFGDTQYF.

The chain is built from TRBV10-3 and TRBJ2-7; the D is unclear. V lost 3 bases and J lost 6, with 6 bases in between. The CDR3 runs to 11 residues. CDR1 and CDR2 from the germline V gene are ENHRY and SYGVKD. CDR3 in amino acids: CAISDVSEQYF. CDR3 bases: TGTGCCATCAGTGATGTCTCCGAGCAGTACTTC.